This TCR beta chain was recorded in a study of early T cells in non-severe SARS-CoV-2 infection. As for the study in general: From unsorted whole blood, bulk RNA was sequenced, and the chains remained unpaired. Overall study results and limits: Clonotype matching in VDJdb favored anti-spike CD8 responses and did not capture private and CD4 specificities.

For this clonotype: Its matching antigen is unknown.

The CDR3 runs 17 residues. J lost 5 bases, V lost 6 bases, and 9 bases had no gene match. Germline loops: CDR1 MGHRA, CDR2 YSYEKL. The TCR library protocol attached unique molecular identifiers to the individual cDNA molecules. TCRdb redid the calling of the 5' RACE reads with MiXCR, one entry per CDR3 protein. The data show around 58,000 distinct CDR3 sequences, with around 7.7% seen just once and about 10% held by the top ten. The chain carries TRBV4-1 and TRBJ2-1; the match to TRBD2 covers 14 bases. This specimen consisted of whole blood, obtained at baseline. The source of this sequence is an adult who was a healthcare worker with PCR-confirmed SARS-CoV-2 infection or an uninfected control (not recorded which). CDR3 DNA sequence: TGCGCCAGCAGTGAGATGGGACTAGCGGGAGTCCACAATGAGCAGTTCTTC. The encoded protein is CASSEMGLAGVHNEQFF.